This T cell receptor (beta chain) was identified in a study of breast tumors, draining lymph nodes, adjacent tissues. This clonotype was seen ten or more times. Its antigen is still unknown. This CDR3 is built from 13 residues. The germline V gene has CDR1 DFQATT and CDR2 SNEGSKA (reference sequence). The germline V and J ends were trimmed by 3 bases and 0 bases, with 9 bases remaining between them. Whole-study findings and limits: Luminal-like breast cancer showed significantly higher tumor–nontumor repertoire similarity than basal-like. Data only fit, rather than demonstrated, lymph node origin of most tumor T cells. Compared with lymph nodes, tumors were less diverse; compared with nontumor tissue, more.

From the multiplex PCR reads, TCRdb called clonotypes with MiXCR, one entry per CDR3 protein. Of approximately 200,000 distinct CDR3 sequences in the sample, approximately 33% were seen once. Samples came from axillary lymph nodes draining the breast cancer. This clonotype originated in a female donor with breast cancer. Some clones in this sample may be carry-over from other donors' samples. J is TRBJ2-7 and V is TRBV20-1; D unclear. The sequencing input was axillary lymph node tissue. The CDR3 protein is CSASGPRSYEQYF. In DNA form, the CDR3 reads TGCAGTGCTAGTGGACCACGCTCCTACGAGCAGTACTTC.